Listed here are 28 T cell receptor beta chains from one sample, sequenced in a study of blood T cell repertoires in COVID-19. Produced via immunoSEQ multiplex PCR; TCRdb's table is partial and in-frame only. The sample yields 210,000 or so clones, around nine tenths seen once. The source material was PBMCs or T cells enriched from blood (not recorded which). Every receptor here comes from a young man who had recovered from COVID-19.

This clone has more than one count but fewer than ten. The rearrangement uses TRBV10-3 and TRBJ2-7, with TRBD2 matching over 11 bases. The CDR3 is 15 amino acids. J lost 4 bases, V lost 10 bases, and 12 bases had no gene match. CDR1 and CDR2 (germline): ENHRY, SYGVKD. This chain's CDR3 is CATYGTSGRLYEQYF. The CDR3 DNA sequence: TGTGCCACATATGGGACTAGCGGAAGATTATACGAGCAGTACTTC.

The genes are TRBV15 and TRBJ2-1, with 7 bases aligning to TRBD2. Germline CDR1 LNHNV, CDR2 YYDKDF (reference sequence). J gave up 2 bases and V 5 bases, and 9 bases lay outside the gene matches. The CDR3 loop spans 16 amino acids. The CDR3 DNA follows: TGTGCCACCAGCCGCAGGGCGGGAGTTACCTACAATGAGCAGTTCTTC. Amino acids: CATSRRAGVTYNEQFF.

The rearrangement uses TRBV19 and TRBJ2-1; 9 bases line up with TRBD2. Germline-derived CDR1 and CDR2 are LNHDA and SQIVND (reference sequence). The CDR3 extends over 19 amino acids. The V and J ends lost 3 bases and 7 bases, in that order; junction bases with no gene match: 19. The CDR3 coding sequence is TGTGCCAGTAGTATGGGTGGGGGAAATAGCGGGAGCCGGCGTAATGAGCAGTTCTTC. It codes for CASSMGGGNSGSRRNEQFF. Looking up the rest from reference TRBV19 and TRBJ2-1 gives the full variable domain: DGGITQSPKYLFRKEGQNVTLSCEQNLNHDAMYWYRQDPGQGLRLIYYSQIVNDFQKGDIAEGYSVSREKKESFPLTVTSAQKNPTAFYLCASSMGGGNSGSRRNEQFFGPGTRLTVL.

This sequence joins TRBV10-2 and TRBJ2-5, with D unclear. The CDR3 loop spans 12 amino acids. Per the germline V gene, CDR1 is WSHSY and CDR2 is SAAADI. V lost 2 bases and J 5 bases, leaving 6 bases between the germline ends. CDR3 region: CASSEGVETQYF. The CDR3 nucleotides read TGCGCCAGCAGTGAGGGAGTGGAGACCCAGTACTTC.

The V call is TRBV5-1, the J call TRBJ2-1; perhaps TRBD2 as D (6 bases). Germline loops: CDR1 SGHRS, CDR2 YFSETQ. There are 15 residues in the CDR3. Trimming shortened V by 6 bases and J by 5 bases, and 18 bases separated the two germline ends. The chain's CDR3 is CASTGGSSRNNEQFF. In DNA form, the CDR3 reads TGCGCCAGCACTGGAGGGTCTAGCAGAAACAATGAGCAGTTCTTC.

The count of this clone is one. The CDR3 DNA reads TGTGCCAGCAGCGTCGGAGGACAGGGTTACGAGCAGTACTTC. This translates into CASSVGGQGYEQYF. The V gene is TRBV7-8, the J gene TRBJ2-7; TRBD1 agrees at 8 bases. CDR1 SGHVS and CDR2 FQNEAQ come from the germline V gene. Trimming cost V 5 bases and J 4 bases; bases outside gene matches: 7. The CDR3 is made up of 14 amino acids.

The chain has TRBV29-1 and TRBJ2-2; D is possibly TRBD2 (7 bases). V was shortened by 3 bases and J by 5 bases, with 10 bases between the two germline ends. This CDR3 is 13 amino acids long. The germline V gene encodes CDR1 SQVTM and CDR2 ANQGSEA. The CDR3 protein is CSVDRGGTGELFF. Written as DNA, the CDR3 is TGCAGCGTTGACAGGGGAGGGACCGGGGAGCTGTTTTTT.

The rearrangement uses TRBV7-9 and TRBJ2-7; 7 positions match TRBD1. Germline V lookup: CDR1 SEHNR, CDR2 FQNEAQ (reference sequence). V was clipped by 4 bases and J by 0 bases; unmatched bases: 9. The CDR3 covers 16 residues. The CDR3 nucleotides are TGTGCCAGCAGCTCCCTAACCGGGACAGACTCCTACGAGCAGTACTTC. This sequence encodes CASSSLTGTDSYEQYF.

This chain joins TRBV19 and TRBJ2-1, with TRBD1 as a possible D gene (6 bases). This CDR3 has 15 residues. Germline V gene sequence: CDR1 LNHDA, CDR2 SQIVND (reference sequence). The V end was cut by 6 bases, the J end by 0 bases, with 12 bases between. CDR3 amino acids: CASRRTDSSYNEQFF. The CDR3 DNA sequence: TGTGCCAGTAGGAGGACAGATAGCTCCTACAATGAGCAGTTCTTC. The whole variable domain, filled in from reference TRBV19 and TRBJ2-1, reads DGGITQSPKYLFRKEGQNVTLSCEQNLNHDAMYWYRQDPGQGLRLIYYSQIVNDFQKGDIAEGYSVSREKKESFPLTVTSAQKNPTAFYLCASRRTDSSYNEQFFGPGTRLTVL.

This rearrangement joins TRBV29-1 to TRBJ1-1, with D unresolved. Germline CDR1 is SQVTM and CDR2 is ANQGSEA. Trimming took off 5 bases at V and 0 bases at J, with 13 bases between the two ends. CDR3 length: 14 residues. The CDR3 region is CSVTGASLNTEAFF. The CDR3 region has the DNA TGCAGCGTTACGGGAGCCAGCCTGAACACTGAAGCTTTCTTT.

The chain combines TRBV5-1 with TRBJ2-1, with a tentative D call TRBD1 (6 bases). The CDR3 loop spans 15 amino acids. Germline assignment: CDR1 SGHRS and CDR2 YFSETQ. Trimming pared 0 bases from V and 6 bases from J, leaving 13 bases between. This CDR3 is CASSLAGAQVNEQFF. CDR3 DNA sequence: TGCGCCAGCAGCTTGGCAGGGGCCCAGGTCAATGAGCAGTTCTTC.

This clone occurred once. The V gene is TRBV6-5, the J gene TRBJ2-1, with D perhaps matching TRBD2 (5 bases). There are 15 residues in the CDR3. Trimming left V 5 bases short and J 5 bases short, with 16 bases between. In germline, CDR1 is MNHEY, CDR2 SVGAGI. CDR3 residues: CASSRAAAPNNEQFF. Here the CDR3 DNA reads TGTGCCAGCAGTAGAGCAGCGGCACCCAACAATGAGCAGTTCTTC.

The gene calls are TRBV1 and TRBJ2-4; the table calls TRBD2, which could not be checked here. TRBV1 is described as a pseudogene. The CDR3 runs to 19 residues. CDR3: CTSSQDFPLASGAKNIQYF. CDR3 bases: TGCACCAGCAGCCAAGATTTCCCGTTGGCCTCGGGGGCCAAAAACATTCAGTACTTC.

The chain's CDR3 is CASSLTRVGYSNEQFF. The CDR3 DNA sequence: TGTGCCAGCAGTTTAACGCGGGTTGGTTATAGCAATGAGCAGTTCTTC. The V gene is TRBV28, the J gene TRBJ2-1; TRBD2 might be the D (5 bases). Germline V gives CDR1 MDHEN, CDR2 SYDVKM. The CDR3 spans 16 residues. V was shortened by 2 bases and J by 6 bases, with 17 bases between the two germline ends.

This clone appeared a single time. V gene TRBV6-6 combines with J gene TRBJ2-5; D is perhaps TRBD1 (5 bases). CDR3 length equals 15 residues. Trimming shortened V by 5 bases and J by 5 bases, and 18 bases separated the two germline ends. Germline assignment: CDR1 MNHNY and CDR2 SVGAGI (reference sequence). The CDR3, as DNA: TGTGCCAGCAGTCCCCCGAAGACAGTGGTGGAGACCCAGTACTTC. It is translated as CASSPPKTVVETQYF.

V gene TRBV10-3 combines with J gene TRBJ2-2; no definite D call. Germline values: CDR1 ENHRY, CDR2 SYGVKD. The CDR3 sequence is 14 residues long. The V gene lost 4 bases and the J gene lost 1 base, with 7 bases spanning the gap. The CDR3 spells CAISANRNTGELFF. CDR3 in DNA: TGTGCCATCAGTGCCAACAGGAACACCGGGGAGCTGTTTTTT.

The table lists this clone with a count of one. The gene calls are TRBV4-2 and TRBJ2-3; TRBD1 agrees at 8 bases. The germline V gene has CDR1 LGHNA and CDR2 YNFKEQ. V shed 0 bases, J shed 3 bases, and the junction held 2 bases outside the gene matches. CDR3 size: 15 residues. The CDR3: CASSQDHRGTDTQYF. The CDR3 region has the DNA TGTGCCAGCAGCCAAGATCACAGGGGGACAGATACGCAGTATTTT.

The V call is TRBV5-8, the J call TRBJ2-3; maybe TRBD2 (6 bases). Germline V gene data show CDR1 as SGHTS and CDR2 as YDEGEE. The CDR3 consists of 18 residues. The germline V and J ends were trimmed by 1 base and 0 bases, with 18 bases remaining between them. The CDR3 DNA sequence: TGTGCCAGCAGCTTGTCTCCGCGGCGGGGCACTAGCACAGATACGCAGTATTTT. This codes for CASSLSPRRGTSTDTQYF. The full variable domain, in which reference TRBV5-8 and TRBJ2-3 provide the parts outside the CDR3, is EAGVTQSPTHLIKTRGQQATLRCSPISGHTSVYWYQQALGLGLQFLLWYDEGEERNRGNFPPRFSGRQFPNYSSELNVNALELEDSALYLCASSLSPRRGTSTDTQYFGPGTRLTVL.

This clone was seen once. CDR3 bases: TGTGCCAGCAGCGAAAATACAGGATACACGCAGTATTTT. It translates to CASSENTGYTQYF. V is TRBV9 and J is TRBJ2-3; D perhaps matches TRBD1 (5 bases). V lost 3 bases and J lost 9, with 14 bases in between. The CDR3 has 13 residues. The germline gives CDR1 SGDLS, CDR2 YYNGEE.

This sequence joins TRBV28 and TRBJ2-7, with 12 bases fitting TRBD2. The trim removed 7 bases at V and 0 bases at J, leaving 10 bases unmatched. CDR3 length equals 17 residues. The V gene's germline CDR1 is MDHEN and CDR2 SYDVKM. The CDR3 is CASKLGTSGWSSYEQYF. In DNA form, the CDR3 reads TGTGCCAGCAAACTAGGGACTAGCGGGTGGAGCTCCTACGAGCAGTACTTC. The full variable domain, its missing parts supplied by reference TRBV28 and TRBJ2-7, is DVKVTQSSRYLVKRTGEKVFLECVQDMDHENMFWYRQDPGLGLRLIYFSYDVKMKEKGDIPEGYSVSREKKERFSLILESASTNQTSMYLCASKLGTSGWSSYEQYFGPGTRLTVT.

The V gene is TRBV5-1, the J gene TRBJ2-7; 12 positions agree with TRBD2. The CDR3 spans 17 residues. The V gene end was trimmed by 2 bases and the J gene end by 6 bases; junction bases not matched to a gene: 12. The germline gives CDR1 SGHRS, CDR2 YFSETQ. DNA for the CDR3: TGCGCCAGCAGCTTTTGGACTAGCGGGACCTCCGGACCCGAGCAGTACTTC. Protein product: CASSFWTSGTSGPEQYF.

This clone showed up just a few times. This chain uses TRBV28 with TRBJ1-5; 7 bases map to TRBD1. Germline lookup yields CDR1 MDHEN and CDR2 SYDVKM. This CDR3 is 18 amino acids long. Losses at the gene ends were 7 bases for V and 0 bases for J; bases not matched to a gene: 15. The CDR3 reads CASTVRDRLTFSNQPQHF. CDR3 DNA sequence: TGTGCCAGCACCGTCCGGGACAGACTGACCTTTAGCAATCAGCCCCAGCATTTT.

The V call is TRBV2, the J call TRBJ2-2; D is uncertain. The germline V gene encodes CDR1 SNHLY and CDR2 FYNNEI. The CDR3 runs 15 residues. V lost 10 bases and J lost 2, with 17 bases in between. The chain's CDR3 is CATSRRVTNTGELFF. The DNA of the CDR3 is TGTGCCACTTCCAGACGGGTAACTAACACCGGGGAGCTGTTTTTT.

This chain joins TRBV5-1 and TRBJ2-2; maybe TRBD2 (5 bases). Germline CDR1 is SGHRS and CDR2 is YFSETQ. The CDR3 length is 16 residues. Trimming removed 3 bases at V and 0 bases at J, with 12 bases between. The CDR3 spells CASSSGNHANTGELFF. The CDR3 DNA reads TGCGCCAGCAGCTCCGGGAACCACGCGAACACCGGGGAGCTGTTTTTT.

The rearrangement uses TRBV2 and TRBJ1-1, with unresolved D. This CDR3 is built from 12 residues. V lost 6 bases and J lost 5, with 10 bases in between. The germline V gene encodes CDR1 SNHLY and CDR2 FYNNEI. CDR3 region: CASSYTSTEAFF. The CDR3 nucleotides are TGTGCCAGCAGCTATACGAGTACTGAAGCTTTCTTT. The entire variable domain, with the rest obtained from reference TRBV2 and TRBJ1-1, is as follows: EPEVTQTPSHQVTQMGQEVILRCVPISNHLYFYWYRQILGQKVEFLVSFYNNEISEKSEIFDDQFSVERPDGSNFTLKIRSTKLEDSAMYFCASSYTSTEAFFGQGTRLTVV.

V is TRBV10-1 and J is TRBJ2-1; TRBD2 aligns across 10 bases. Germline V lookup: CDR1 WNHNN, CDR2 SYGVQD (reference sequence). CDR3 length: 13 amino acids. After removal of 8 bases from V and 7 bases from J, the junction contained 5 bases not matched to a gene. DNA for the CDR3: TGCGCCAGCGGGGTAGCGGGAGGTAATGAGCAGTTCTTC. Amino acid sequence: CASGVAGGNEQFF.

CDR3 in DNA: TGTGCCAGCAGCTCAGAGGGAAGCAATCAGCCCCAGCATTTT. Residues: CASSSEGSNQPQHF. The V gene is TRBV27, the J gene TRBJ1-5; D not resolved. Germline CDR1 reads MNHEY; CDR2 reads SMNVEV (reference sequence). The V end was cut by 6 bases, the J end by 1 base, with 10 bases between. The CDR3 length is 14 residues.

This sequence joins TRBV28 and TRBJ2-1, with D perhaps TRBD2 (6 bases). The CDR3 runs to 16 residues. Germline CDR1 reads MDHEN; CDR2 reads SYDVKM. V lost 2 bases and J lost 1, with 12 bases in between. In DNA, the CDR3 is TGTGCCAGCAGTTTAGTGGCAGGGAGGTCCTACAATGAGCAGTTCTTC. Its translation is CASSLVAGRSYNEQFF.